This TCR beta chain was retrieved from a study of shared clonotypes between healthy human individuals (dated by TCRdb to 2020 to 2022). Describing the broader study: Two women and a few men aged 18 to 49 years were included in the cohort. Libraries were prepared and TCR repertoires were sequenced by different laboratories using diverse techniques, in order to increase sequencing depth and limit assay-specific biases. For each donor, CD4 naive and CD4 memory were each given three plates, CD8 naive was given two plates, and CD8 memory was given one plate. Each donor's leukapheresis produced roughly between roughly 0.85 and 10 billion PBMCs. To estimate repertoire size and how much clonotypes are shared between individuals, the study performed deep sequencing of blood TCR repertoires from 4 to 6 healthy adults.

A remark on this clone: No antigen is known for it. No qualities accompany the bases; no much larger clone lies one base away.

The donors were healthy, HIV-negative adults with no recently reported acute infections or vaccinations. Only Caucasian adults living in Nashville, Tennessee, USA were represented among the donors. CD4+ T cells were enriched by magnetic negative selection; naive cells were then positively selected on CD45RA, and the negative fraction formed the memory subset. Blood was obtained by leukapheresis, after which PBMCs were separated by Ficoll-Histopaque density gradient centrifugation and cryopreserved in liquid nitrogen vapor phase. Purity and quantity of every magnetically sorted T cell population were checked by analytical flow cytometry. Genomic DNA was isolated from every sorted fraction and measured by UV absorbance on a Nanodrop 2000c. Spanning cysteine to phenylalanine, the CDR3 consists of 17 amino acids. The retained sequence is limited to the CDR3, 51 bases, with the frame set at the first base. V is trimmed back by 0 bases and J by 4 bases, and the junction contains 7 bases that no gene match accounts for. CDR1 and CDR2 are drawn from the germline V gene: KGHSH, LQKENI.

Results the study describes overall, beyond this receptor: Incomplete sequencing was indicated by rarefaction of sorted-subset datasets, despite the large sequencing depth. Estimated clonotype richness was generally larger for naive than for memory subsets. Only blood was sampled, and tissue TCR repertoires likely differ from those in blood. The genetic and exposure-history diversity represented was limited by the small number of donors. About 5% of naive CD4, 3.5% of naive CD8, approximately 2% of memory CD4, and approximately 0.39% of memory CD8 clonotypes were shared across a few donors. Compared with non-shared clonotypes, the clonotypes found in all four sorted-subset donors had higher generation probabilities. Based on pairwise subsampling, the degree of clonotype sharing among donors was expected to be affected by sequencing depth.

Using the deep immunoSEQ assay, multiplex PCR amplified TCR CDR3 regions from genomic DNA. For each cell subset, the extracted genomic DNA was distributed evenly across all wells of several immunoSEQ 96-well plates, and each plate served as one replicate. For sorted subsets, roughly 0.2 ug genomic DNA, equal to some 30,000 T cell genomes, was loaded into each replicate PCR. The purified libraries were quantified using a Qubit 3.0 fluorometer, sized with a Bioanalyzer 2100, and then quantified again using the KAPA Library Quantification kit. A separate single-read 150-cycle Illumina NextSeq 550 flow cell was used to sequence each immunoSEQ 96-well plate. Processing in the source paper ran as follows. Because only junctional sequences without quality scores were contained in the immunoSEQ output, filtering matching that applied to full-length reads could not be performed. Sequences were annotated with PyIR, a Python wrapper for IgBLAST v1.9, using IMGT germline references to assign V/J genes and CDR3. Reads with weak V/J assignments (E-value above 1e-6), missing CDR3, stop codons, out-of-frame junctions, or ambiguous translated residues were removed. A V3J clonotype was defined by an identical inferred V gene, J gene, and CDR3 amino acid sequence. The percentage overlap between two repertoires was calculated by dividing the number of shared unique clonotypes by the size of the smaller repertoire. Three approaches were used to assess repertoire richness: RTK rarefaction, the Chao1 estimator, and Recon v2.1 estimates of unobserved clonotypes. For all TCRbeta clonotypes obtained by the gDNA method from a few donors, generation probabilities were computed with OLGA. TCRdb mirrors the immuneACCESS table, restricted to in-frame sequences. Some clones are absent from its copies; in checked studies, under half trace to an unresolved V gene, and the reason for the others is unknown. The V and J calls and the clone size are those of that table, but D and trimming were determined from the DNA. The sample has about 2.4 million clones on record, under 95% of them singletons. In total, the top ten clones hold 0.36% of the sample.

The chain joins TRBV18 to TRBJ2-3, with TRBD2 identical over 10 junction bases. This sequence originates from a man aged 18 to 29 in good health. Some clones in this sample may be carry-over from other donors' samples. Input material: naive CD4+ T cells from PBMCs. Reading the label with the study, this specimen's cell subset or site is: CD45RA+ positively selected. At the DNA level, the sequence is TGTGCCAGCTCACCACCGAGAGCGGGAGGGCCATCAGATACGCAGTATTTT. Protein translation: CASSPPRAGGPSDTQYF.